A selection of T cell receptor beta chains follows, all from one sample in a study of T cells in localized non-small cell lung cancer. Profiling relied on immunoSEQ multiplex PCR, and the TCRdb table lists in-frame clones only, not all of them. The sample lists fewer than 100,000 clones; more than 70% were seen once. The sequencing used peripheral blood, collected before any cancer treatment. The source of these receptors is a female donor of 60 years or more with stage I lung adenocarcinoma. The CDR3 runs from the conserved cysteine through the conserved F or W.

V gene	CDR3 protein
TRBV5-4	CASSLATTGELFF
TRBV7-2	CASSPLTGTYGYTF
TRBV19	CASSGGPTSDTQYF
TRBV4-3	CASSQEAGLVNEQFF
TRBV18	CASSLGTAVNTGELFF
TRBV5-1	CASSRGDLGEQYF
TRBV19	CASSFGQGVNQPQHF
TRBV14	CASSQVVGGSYEQYF
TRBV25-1	CASSDSGTAISNQPQHF
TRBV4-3	CASSHDMALEQYF
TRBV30	CAWSEGRISGNTIYF
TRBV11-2	CASSPGGGRQTGSEEQFF
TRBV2	CASSETYNYGYTF
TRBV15	CATLSQGDTEAFF
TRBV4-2	CASSQAPNSDQPQHF
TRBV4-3	CASSQERGYEQYF
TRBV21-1	CASSRRQGRSNYGYTF
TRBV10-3	CAIGRASNEKLFF
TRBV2	CASSADRGISGDGYTF
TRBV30	CASRITSDTQYF
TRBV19	CASNPRTGYTEAFF
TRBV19	CASSIDFVSGSDYEQYF
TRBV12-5	CASGLVPLDRGPPQHF
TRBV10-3	CAISDPGTGKDEQYF
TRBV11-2	CASSLGLGPGYTF
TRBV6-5	CASSLGVGYGYTF
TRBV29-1	CSVDIANTGELFF
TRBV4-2	CASSQSGLETQYF
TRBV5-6	CASSQLAGPNEQFF
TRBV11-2	CASSLSPGGWSPLHF
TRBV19	CASSIALMNTEAFF
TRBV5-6	CASSLRTGGSYNEQFF
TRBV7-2	CASSLLGGGAETQYF
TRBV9	CASSVGASSNEQFF
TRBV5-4	CASSMDRAGYGYTF
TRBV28	CASTREEAPLHF
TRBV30	CAWSTGGGYTF
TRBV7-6	CASSRDPKGTSGSFYEQYF
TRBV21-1	CASRGQGVGGAFF
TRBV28	CASSTGRPNEKLFF
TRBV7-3	CASSLGRGTYNEQFF
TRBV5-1	CASSFLTSGSTDTQYF
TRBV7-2	CASSLGGPSGTYEQYF
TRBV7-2	CASSYHNEQYF
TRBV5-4	CASSLIDRPQPGYTF
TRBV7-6	CASSLLAQADTQYF
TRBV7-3	CASSAGTSKTDTQYF
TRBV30	CAWSDQYRARGYGYTF
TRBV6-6	CASRAGGVDSGYTF
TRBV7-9	CASSLVSPTNEKLFF